What follows describes a single T cell receptor (beta chain). Which antigen it targets is not known. The sample holds no much larger clone one base away, and base qualities are not on file. According to the study, the label for this sample's time point signals: baseline before first vaccination. Vaccinee samples came from UK trials COV001 and COV002, including a single-blind randomized controlled phase 2/3 trial of AZD1222 (ChAdOx1 nCoV-19) in healthy adults. Trial participant PBMC samples were collected at day 0 and day 28 after the second dose for TCRbeta chain sequencing. Reading from cysteine to phenylalanine, the CDR3 counts 15 amino acids. Here the CDR3 DNA is all that survives: 45 bases in frame from base 1. Per the germline V gene, MNHEY is the CDR1 and SVGAGI is the CDR2. V is reduced by 6 bases and J by 5 bases, leaving a spacing of 19 bases between them. The source of the sample is a study of T cell responses to AZD1222 COVID-19 vaccine (dated by TCRdb to 2020 to 2022). Regarding the research as a whole: AZD1222 recipients given second doses at about 4 weeks or at about 12 weeks were pooled, since spike-specific TCR depth and breadth were not found to differ between the two schedules. Enrollment into the trials was organized by age into subgroups of 18-55, 56-69 and 70-plus years, and those subgroups contained roughly 150, 30 and 60 TCR-sequenced participants, respectively. A total of under 250 trial participants underwent TCR sequencing, of whom roughly 210 had received two doses of AZD1222 and about 25 had received two doses of the MenACWY control vaccine. Findings and caveats that apply to the study as a whole: Conclusions about previously exposed vaccinees were limited because only six AZD1222 recipients were SARS-CoV-2 seropositive at baseline. A significant rise in spike-specific TCR breadth and depth was observed after two AZD1222 doses relative to day 0 and relative to MenACWY recipients. Reportedly, almost half of the unique spike-specific TCRs recognized epitopes lying outside the regions that are mutated in the B.1.351 and B.1.1.7 variants. Because no samples from the day 14 peak response were available, repertoires could be characterized only after the peak T cell response. Participants were mostly white British and included more females than males, and it was suggested by the authors that clonal diversity may have been underestimated. CD4 TCRs associated with the vaccine covered the entire spike protein, and the dominant responses were in regions 160-218 and 743-854. The 56-69-year group was small, and its depth increase did not reach significance, likely because of low power.

The CDR3 regions of human TCRbeta chains were analyzed by immunosequencing. The original methods were these. Repertoire TCRs were checked for matches against a reference library of SARS-CoV-2-specific TCRs that had been generated using the MIRA antigen-specificity platform. Breadth meant the fraction of unique TCRs that were SARS-CoV-2-associated, whereas depth meant the fraction of total T cells that were SARS-CoV-2-associated. Each spike-specific TCR was assigned to its reactive spike region and to a CD4 or CD8 class using the MIRA data. Log10-transformed breadth and depth values were compared by one-way ANOVA with Sidak's multiple comparisons tests. The table comes from immuneACCESS by way of TCRdb, which keeps in-frame sequences with V and J called. Part of the clones is missing from these tables; in studies checked, under half for an unresolved V gene and the rest for unknown reasons. The V and J calls and clone size are taken from that table; D and trimming were inferred from the DNA. The sample table records about 110,000 clones; about nine tenths of these occur just once. The top ten hold around 4.8% of the sample.

The TCR originated in an adult in good health. Sequencing used peripheral blood, obtained on day 0 of AZD1222 vaccination. The rearrangement combines TRBV6-5 with TRBJ2-5; the D call is tentative, TRBD1 or TRBD2, as each matches 6 bases. The sequenced DNA is TGTGCCAGCAGACCCCTCGGGGGCCTTTCGGAGACCCAGTACTTC. It specifies CASRPLGGLSETQYF.